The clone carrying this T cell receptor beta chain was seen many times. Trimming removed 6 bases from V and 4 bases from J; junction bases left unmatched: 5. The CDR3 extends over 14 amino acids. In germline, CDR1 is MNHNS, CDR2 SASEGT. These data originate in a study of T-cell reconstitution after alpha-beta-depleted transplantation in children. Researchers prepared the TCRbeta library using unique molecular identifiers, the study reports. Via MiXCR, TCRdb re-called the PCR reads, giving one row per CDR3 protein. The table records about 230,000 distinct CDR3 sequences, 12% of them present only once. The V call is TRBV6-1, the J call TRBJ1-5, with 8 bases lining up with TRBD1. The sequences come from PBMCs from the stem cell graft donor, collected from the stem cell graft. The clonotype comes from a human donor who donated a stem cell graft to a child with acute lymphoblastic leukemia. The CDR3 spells CASRGTGGNQPQHF. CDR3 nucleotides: TGTGCCAGCAGGGGTACAGGGGGAAATCAGCCCCAGCATTTT.